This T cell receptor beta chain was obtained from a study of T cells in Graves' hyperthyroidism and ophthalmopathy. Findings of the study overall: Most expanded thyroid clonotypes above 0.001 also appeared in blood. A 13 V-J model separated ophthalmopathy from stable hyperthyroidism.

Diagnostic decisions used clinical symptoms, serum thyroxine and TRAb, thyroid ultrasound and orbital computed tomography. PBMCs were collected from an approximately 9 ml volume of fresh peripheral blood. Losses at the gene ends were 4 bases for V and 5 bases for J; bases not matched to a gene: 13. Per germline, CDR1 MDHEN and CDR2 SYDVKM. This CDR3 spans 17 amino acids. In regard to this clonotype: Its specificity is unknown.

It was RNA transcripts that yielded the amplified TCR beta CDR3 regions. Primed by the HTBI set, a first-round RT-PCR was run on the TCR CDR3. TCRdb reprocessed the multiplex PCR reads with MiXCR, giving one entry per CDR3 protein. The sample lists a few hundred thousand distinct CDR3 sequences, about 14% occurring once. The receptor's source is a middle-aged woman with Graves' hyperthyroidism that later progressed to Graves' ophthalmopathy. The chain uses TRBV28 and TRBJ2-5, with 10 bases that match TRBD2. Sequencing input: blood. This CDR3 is CASSYSRVLAGLETQYF. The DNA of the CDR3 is TGTGCCAGCAGTTACTCGAGGGTACTAGCGGGATTGGAGACCCAGTACTTC.